A selection of T cell receptor beta chains follows, all from one sample in a study of early T cells in non-severe SARS-CoV-2 infection. TCRdb itself ran the 5' RACE reads through MiXCR, one entry per CDR3 protein. Among roughly 66,000 distinct CDR3 sequences, approximately 9% were seen once, and the ten largest hold roughly 3.2%. The material sequenced was whole blood. These receptor sequences come from an adult who was a healthcare worker with PCR-confirmed SARS-CoV-2 infection or an uninfected control (not recorded which). The conserved cysteine and the conserved F or W are not part of the CDR3 here. The order of the fields is J gene, V gene, D gene, CDR3 protein. A D gene is named only where the DNA matches it firmly.

J gene: TRBJ2-7; V gene: TRBV20-1; D gene: NA; CDR3 protein: SARAVGGNREYEQY
J gene: TRBJ1-6; V gene: TRBV25-1; D gene: TRBD1; CDR3 protein: ASRPRDRVNSPLH
J gene: TRBJ2-1; V gene: TRBV10-3; D gene: NA; CDR3 protein: ASQGGLGYNEQF
J gene: TRBJ1-1; V gene: TRBV2; D gene: NA; CDR3 protein: ASSPVGGNTEAF
J gene: TRBJ2-7; V gene: TRBV28; D gene: TRBD2; CDR3 protein: ASRPPSGSSYEQY
J gene: TRBJ2-2; V gene: TRBV10-3; D gene: TRBD1; CDR3 protein: AISDPILRQGRTGELF
J gene: TRBJ2-1; V gene: TRBV18; D gene: TRBD1; CDR3 protein: ASSRGTGGNNEQF
J gene: TRBJ1-6; V gene: TRBV30; D gene: TRBD1; CDR3 protein: AWRIGGEVTPLH
J gene: TRBJ1-1; V gene: TRBV29-1; D gene: NA; CDR3 protein: SVVTAMNTEAF
J gene: TRBJ2-5; V gene: TRBV11-2; D gene: NA; CDR3 protein: ASSRQVQETQY
J gene: TRBJ2-7; V gene: TRBV18; D gene: NA; CDR3 protein: ASSPGYEQY
J gene: TRBJ2-1; V gene: TRBV15; D gene: NA; CDR3 protein: ATSRQRSGTHNEQF
J gene: TRBJ2-7; V gene: TRBV20-1; D gene: NA; CDR3 protein: SAPDSPYEQY
J gene: TRBJ1-1; V gene: TRBV10-3; D gene: NA; CDR3 protein: AISDSGAEAF
J gene: TRBJ1-5; V gene: TRBV28; D gene: NA; CDR3 protein: ASSPAGHNQPQH